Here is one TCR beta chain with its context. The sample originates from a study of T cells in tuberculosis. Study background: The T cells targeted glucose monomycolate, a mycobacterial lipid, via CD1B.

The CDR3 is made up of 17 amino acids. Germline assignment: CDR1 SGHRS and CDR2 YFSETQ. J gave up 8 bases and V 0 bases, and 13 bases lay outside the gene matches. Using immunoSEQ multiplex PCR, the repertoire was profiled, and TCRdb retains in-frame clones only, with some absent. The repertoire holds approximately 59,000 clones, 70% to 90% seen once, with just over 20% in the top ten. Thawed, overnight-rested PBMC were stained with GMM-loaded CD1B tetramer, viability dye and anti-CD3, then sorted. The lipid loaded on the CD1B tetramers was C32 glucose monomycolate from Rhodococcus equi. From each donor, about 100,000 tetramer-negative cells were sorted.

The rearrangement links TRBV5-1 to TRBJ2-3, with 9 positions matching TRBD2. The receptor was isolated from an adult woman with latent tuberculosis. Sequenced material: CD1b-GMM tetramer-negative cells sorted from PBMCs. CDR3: CASSLAAGGPRGVTQYF. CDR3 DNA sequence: TGCGCCAGCAGCTTGGCAGCGGGGGGACCCAGGGGGGTTACGCAGTATTTT.